This T cell receptor (beta chain) was recorded in a study of CD8+ T cells in alopecia areata. As for this clone: What it recognizes is unknown.

The CDR3 covers 13 residues. J gave up 7 bases and V 5 bases, and 6 bases lay outside the gene matches. Germline V gene data show CDR1 as SQVTM and CDR2 as ANQGSEA. Notes on the study in general: With just one nonresponder, it is still uncertain whether baseline CD8+ expansion relates to response. Treatment with tofacitinib significantly lowered scalp clonality and reduced expanded CD8+ clones among the top 100.

Treatment: oral pan-JAK inhibitor, 5-10 mg twice daily. Extraction of RNA preceded its reverse transcription into cDNA, which served as the sequencing template. Generated by immunoSEQ multiplex PCR, the TCRdb table keeps only in-frame clones and is missing some. This table holds about 100,000 clones, around 60% found once. This TCR was sampled from a human donor with alopecia areata. The sample consisted of CD8+ T cells sorted from blood, taken at roughly week 58, from a patient treated with tofacitinib. The chain joins TRBV29-1 to TRBJ2-1, with 9 bases identical to TRBD1. CDR3 bases: TGCAGCGTTCTACAGGGGGCGGGGAATGAGCAGTTCTTC. Translated, it gives CSVLQGAGNEQFF.